This T cell receptor (beta chain) was sequenced in a study of blood T cell repertoires in COVID-19. The table came from immunoSEQ multiplex PCR; TCRdb's copy has only in-frame clones and leaves some out. The profile shows more than 300,000 clones, more than 70% of them singletons. The CDR3 totals 15 residues. CDR1 is ENHRY, CDR2 SYGVKD, per germline. V was clipped by 8 bases and J by 3 bases, with 17 bases between them. Sequenced material: PBMCs or T cells enriched from blood (not recorded which). This clonotype was sampled from a man aged 35-49 years in a cohort exposed to, infected with or recovered from COVID-19 (not recorded which). This chain joins TRBV10-3 and TRBJ1-5; maybe TRBD1 (5 bases). This chain's CDR3 is CAIGRQGGDNQPQHF. The CDR3 DNA follows: TGTGCCATCGGTAGGCAGGGTGGTGACAATCAGCCCCAGCATTTT.